These 20 T cell receptor beta chains were all obtained from the same sample, sequenced in a study of Graves' ophthalmopathy and Graves' hyperthyroidism. Beta-chain TCR CDR3 regions were amplified from RNA transcripts. Following a first-round RT-PCR that used HTBI primers, a second-round multiplex PCR was carried out. TCRdb processed the multiplex PCR reads anew with MiXCR; each CDR3 protein has one entry. This sample has 900,000 to 1,200,000 distinct CDR3 sequences, with around a third found just once. Sequencing was carried out using peripheral blood or thyroid tissue (not recorded which). The receptors come from an adult man with Graves' hyperthyroidism.

This clonotype was observed at least ten times. V gene TRBV20-1 combines with J gene TRBJ2-2, with D possibly TRBD1 on 5 matching bases. Trimming cost V 4 bases and J 1 base, with 7 bases left between them. Germline-derived CDR1 and CDR2 are DFQATT and SNEGSKA (reference sequence). CDR3 size: 13 residues. The CDR3 loop is CSATQGNTGELFF. The CDR3 region has the DNA TGCAGTGCTACTCAGGGGAACACCGGGGAGCTGTTTTTT.

There are a few counts of this clonotype. A much bigger clone sits one base away, suggesting this may be a read error. The J gene is TRBJ2-7, the V gene TRBV10-3; TRBD2 matches at 7 bases. This CDR3 spans 17 amino acids. From germline, CDR1 is ENHRY and CDR2 SYGVKD. This CDR3 reads CAISEVGGLAVSYGQYF. In nucleotides, the CDR3 is TGTGCCATCAGTGAGGTTGGCGGGCTAGCGGTCTCCTACGGGCAGTACTTC.

Only a few counts were recorded for this clonotype. V is TRBV12-3 or TRBV12-4 and J is TRBJ1-5; 11 bases are a match to TRBD1. Trimming removed 3 bases from V and 5 bases from J; junction bases left unmatched: 6. The CDR3 contains 16 residues. The chain's CDR3 is CASSFWGQGGYQPQHF. The CDR3 DNA is TGTGCCAGCAGTTTTTGGGGACAGGGGGGATATCAGCCCCAGCATTTT.

This clonotype was counted many times. The chain is built from TRBV12-3 or TRBV12-4 and TRBJ1-6; 10 bases match TRBD1. After removal of 5 bases from V and 7 bases from J, the junction contained 2 bases not matched to a gene. CDR3 length: 14 amino acids. This CDR3 reads CASSGGQGNSPLHF. The CDR3 DNA reads as TGTGCCAGCAGTGGGGGACAGGGGAATTCACCCCTCCACTTT.

This clonotype turned up a few times. The chain recombines TRBV12-3 or TRBV12-4 with TRBJ1-2; 9 nucleotides line up with TRBD1. The V and J ends lost 7 bases and 7 bases, in that order; junction bases with no gene match: 10. The CDR3 loop spans 14 amino acids. The DNA of the CDR3 is TGTGCCAGCAACACACAGGGGGCATGGAGTGGCTACACCTTC. Translating gives CASNTQGAWSGYTF.

The V and J genes are TRBV25-1 and TRBJ1-2, with D hard to call. Between the trimmed V and J ends, which lost 3 bases and 12 bases, there was a span of 14 bases. Per the germline V gene, CDR1 is MGHDK and CDR2 is SYGVNS. This CDR3 region has 12 residues. The CDR3 DNA reads TGTGCCAGCAGTGAGCCGAGCTCTGGAAACACCTTC. Translating gives CASSEPSSGNTF.

The sample holds many counts of this clonotype. The rearrangement uses TRBV15 and TRBJ1-5; 7 bases fit TRBD1. The CDR3 is 16 residues long. V was pared by 3 bases and J by 5 bases, with 10 bases of the junction left unmatched. Germline V lookup: CDR1 LNHNV, CDR2 YYDKDF (reference sequence). The CDR3 loop reads CATSSEMTGLDQPQHF. CDR3 nucleotides: TGTGCCACCAGCAGCGAGATGACAGGGTTGGATCAGCCCCAGCATTTT.

Notes on this clonotype: One end of the junction fails to match germline, which may point to a read error. The J gene is TRBJ2-2, the V gene TRBV7-2; a weak D match, TRBD1 (5 bases). There are 17 residues in the CDR3. The germline CDR1 and CDR2 sequences are SGHTA and FQGNSA. As DNA, the CDR3 is TGTGCCAGCAGCTCCCCTCGGCCCCCAGAGGACACTGGGGAGCTGTTTTTT. Its protein is CASSSPRPPEDTGELFF.

This clonotype was counted at least ten times. This rearrangement joins TRBV6-2 or TRBV6-3 to TRBJ2-7; D gene unclear. CDR1 is MNHEY, CDR2 SVGEGT, per germline. Trimming pared 6 bases from V and 2 bases from J, leaving 14 bases between. The length of the CDR3 is 14 residues. CDR3 sequence: CASRRPSGAYEQYF. The CDR3 coding sequence is TGTGCCAGCAGGAGACCCTCAGGCGCCTACGAGCAGTACTTC.

This clonotype was seen ten or more times. Sequence at one end of the junction differs from germline and may be a read error. The chain couples TRBV12-3 or TRBV12-4 to TRBJ2-5; 13 nucleotides match TRBD2. CDR3 size: 15 residues. The CDR3 coding sequence is TGTGCCAGCAGCTTAGGACTAGCGGGAGAAGAGACCCAGTACTTC. It codes for CASSLGLAGEETQYF.

In this sample, this clonotype turned up many times. The chain employs TRBV15 and TRBJ1-2; 7 nucleotides line up with TRBD1. The CDR3 is 13 residues long. Germline-derived CDR1 and CDR2 are LNHNV and YYDKDF (reference sequence). Trimming took 1 base from V and 4 from J; bases not matched to a gene: 0. The CDR3 DNA reads TGTGCCACCAGCAGAGGACAGGGCTATGGCTACACCTTC. The encoded protein is CATSRGQGYGYTF.

V gene TRBV2 combines with J gene TRBJ2-7; TRBD1 agrees at 9 bases. Germline loops: CDR1 SNHLY, CDR2 FYNNEI. V shed 6 bases, J shed 5 bases, and the junction held 8 bases outside the gene matches. This CDR3 region has 14 residues. In nucleotides, the CDR3 is TGTGCCAGCAGGTCCGGGACAGGGAAGGACGAGCAGTACTTC. This gives the protein CASRSGTGKDEQYF. Full variable domain (rest looked up from reference TRBV2 and TRBJ2-7): EPEVTQTPSHQVTQMGQEVILRCVPISNHLYFYWYRQILGQKVEFLVSFYNNEISEKSEIFDDQFSVERPDGSNFTLKIRSTKLEDSAMYFCASRSGTGKDEQYFGPGTRLTVT.

V gene TRBV10-3 combines with J gene TRBJ1-2, with a tentative D call TRBD1 (5 bases). Deletions cut 3 bases from V and 1 base from J, with 9 bases between. The CDR3 is 14 amino acids. The germline V gene encodes CDR1 ENHRY and CDR2 SYGVKD. In DNA form, the CDR3 reads TGTGCCATCAGTGAAGGGGCAGTTAACTATGGCTACACCTTC. Translating gives CAISEGAVNYGYTF.

This clonotype was found many times. This chain uses TRBV11-3 with TRBJ2-5, with D possibly matching TRBD1 (9 bases). This CDR3 has 18 amino acids. V was clipped by 4 bases and J by 5 bases, with 26 bases between them. Looked up from germline, CDR1 is SGHNT and CDR2 is YENEEA. The CDR3 loop is CASSSGGTGFALRETQYF. The CDR3, as DNA: TGTGCCAGCAGCTCGGGGGGGACAGGGTTTGCCCTGCGCGAGACCCAGTACTTC.

V usage is TRBV9 and J usage is TRBJ2-2, with 10 bases lining up with TRBD2. The CDR3 has 16 residues. Germline values: CDR1 SGDLS, CDR2 YYNGEE. Germline trimming cut 4 bases from V and 5 bases from J; bases unmatched to any gene: 8. The CDR3 sequence is CASSPPLAGVTGELFF. CDR3 DNA: TGTGCCAGCAGCCCACCCCTAGCGGGAGTGACCGGGGAGCTGTTTTTT.

This clonotype showed up just a few times. The V call is TRBV19, the J call TRBJ1-6; tentatively, D is TRBD1 (5 bases). V shed 4 bases and J shed 9 bases, with 19 bases lying between them. The CDR3 spans 16 residues. Germline V lookup: CDR1 LNHDA, CDR2 SQIVND (reference sequence). The chain's CDR3 is CASSTRGGDGSSPLHF. Written as DNA, the CDR3 is TGTGCCAGTAGTACCCGGGGAGGGGATGGAAGTTCACCCCTCCACTTT. The whole variable domain, remainder taken from reference TRBV19 and TRBJ1-6, is DGGITQSPKYLFRKEGQNVTLSCEQNLNHDAMYWYRQDPGQGLRLIYYSQIVNDFQKGDIAEGYSVSREKKESFPLTVTSAQKNPTAFYLCASSTRGGDGSSPLHFGNGTRLTVT.

For this clonotype: A much larger clone is a single base away; this may be a read error. J is TRBJ1-6 and V is TRBV11-2; D remains unclear. CDR1 is SGHAT and CDR2 is FQNNGV in the germline V gene. V was trimmed by 5 bases and J by 8 bases, leaving 16 bases between them. The length of the CDR3 is 15 residues. The CDR3 loop is CASSQLGGTHSPLHF. DNA of the CDR3: TGTGCCAGCAGCCAGCTGGGTGGTACGCATTCACCCCTCCACTTT.

For this clonotype: Since a much larger clone is just one base distant, this may be a read error. The chain employs TRBV7-3 and TRBJ1-1; no clear D gene. Trimming shortened V by 5 bases and J by 6 bases, and 16 bases separated the two germline ends. The CDR3 spans 14 residues. Germline V gene lookup returns CDR1 SGHTA and CDR2 FQGTGA. CDR3 DNA: TGTGCCAGCAGCCTAGCCGCGGGCGGTCCTGAAGCTTTCTTT. Its translation is CASSLAAGGPEAFF.

Remarks on this clonotype: Possible read error: a much larger clone is one base away. This chain uses TRBV7-3 with TRBJ2-5, with 12 bases that match TRBD2. Germline V CDR1 and CDR2: SGHTA, FQGTGA. The CDR3 is 16 amino acids. CDR3 sequence reads: CASSHGLAGNQETQYF. The CDR3 nucleotides read TGCGCCAGCAGCCACGGACTAGCGGGGAACCAAGAGACCCAGTACTTC.

Ten or more counts support this clonotype. The CDR3 reads CSARAWGGSSYNSPLHF. The DNA of the CDR3 is TGCAGTGCTAGAGCCTGGGGAGGGAGCTCCTATAATTCACCCCTCCACTTT. The chain uses TRBV20-1 and TRBJ1-6; D remains ambiguous. V lost 1 base to trimming and J lost 0 bases, with 13 bases between them. This CDR3 spans 17 amino acids. Germline V gene sequence: CDR1 DFQATT, CDR2 SNEGSKA (reference sequence).